These T cell receptor beta chains were read from a single sample in a study of T cells expressing NK-cell markers. TCRdb reprocessed the 5' RACE reads and stores each CDR3 protein as one record, lacking DNA. The sample's table shows some 110,000 distinct CDR3 sequences. Sequencing input: blood T cells: a sorted CD56 or NKG2C T cell subset, CD4+ or CD8+ T cells, or bulk PBMC T cells (not recorded which). The source of these receptors is a woman aged 18-69 years in good health. The CDR3 runs from the conserved cysteine through the conserved F or W.

j_call: TRBJ1-2
v_call: TRBV9
cdr3_aa: CASTSPPGGGYTF

j_call: TRBJ1-5
v_call: TRBV7-9
cdr3_aa: CASSGGFPGNQPQHF

j_call: TRBJ1-1
v_call: TRBV12-3/TRBV12-4
cdr3_aa: CASSPTTVNTEAFF

j_call: TRBJ2-1
v_call: TRBV10-3
cdr3_aa: CAIMGGAREGSSYNEQFF

j_call: TRBJ2-1
v_call: TRBV12-3/TRBV12-4
cdr3_aa: CASSYRTDYNEQFF

j_call: TRBJ2-5
v_call: TRBV7-6
cdr3_aa: CASRDSQETQYF

j_call: TRBJ1-1
v_call: TRBV27
cdr3_aa: CASKGSDTEAFF

j_call: TRBJ2-7
v_call: TRBV6-1
cdr3_aa: CAVRPGQGAYEQYF

j_call: TRBJ2-3
v_call: TRBV29-1
cdr3_aa: CSYRGASTDTQYF

j_call: TRBJ2-3
v_call: TRBV10-2
cdr3_aa: CAITPGLAITDTQYF

j_call: TRBJ2-5
v_call: TRBV27
cdr3_aa: CASMSGGLEETQYF

j_call: TRBJ2-6
v_call: TRBV3-1
cdr3_aa: CASSQPTVFGANVLTF

j_call: TRBJ1-2
v_call: TRBV14
cdr3_aa: CASSLDGSYGYTF

j_call: TRBJ2-3
v_call: TRBV20-1
cdr3_aa: CSARDLLAGGRQSDTQYF

j_call: TRBJ1-2
v_call: TRBV5-1
cdr3_aa: CASSNLRRAGYGYTF

j_call: TRBJ2-1
v_call: TRBV6-2/TRBV6-3
cdr3_aa: CASSPGRISYNEQFF

j_call: TRBJ2-3
v_call: TRBV6-1
cdr3_aa: CASSENSRELLAGGLTDTQYF

j_call: TRBJ2-7
v_call: TRBV7-6
cdr3_aa: CASSPGTSYEQYF

j_call: TRBJ2-2
v_call: TRBV29-1
cdr3_aa: CSVVVGNTGELFF

j_call: TRBJ2-7
v_call: TRBV25-1
cdr3_aa: CASSESGIDEQYF

j_call: TRBJ2-5
v_call: TRBV10-2
cdr3_aa: CASSEGLAWGETQYF

j_call: TRBJ2-1
v_call: TRBV7-3
cdr3_aa: CASSLIASGDSYNEQFF

j_call: TRBJ1-2
v_call: TRBV6-1
cdr3_aa: CASSEAVGTGYGYTF

j_call: TRBJ2-1
v_call: TRBV6-2/TRBV6-3
cdr3_aa: CASSRPRNEQFF

j_call: TRBJ2-1
v_call: TRBV19
cdr3_aa: CASSVSASGFEQFF

j_call: TRBJ2-5
v_call: TRBV20-1
cdr3_aa: CSARAGETQYF

j_call: TRBJ1-1
v_call: TRBV14
cdr3_aa: CASSQEGRGDTEAFF

j_call: TRBJ2-5
v_call: TRBV29-1
cdr3_aa: CSVWGQETQYF

j_call: TRBJ2-3
v_call: TRBV11-2
cdr3_aa: CASRVAGEPDTQYF

j_call: TRBJ2-3
v_call: TRBV5-1
cdr3_aa: CASSSGQDIEDTQYF

j_call: TRBJ2-1
v_call: TRBV7-9
cdr3_aa: CASSPAWSSVGYEQFF

j_call: TRBJ2-1
v_call: TRBV6-5
cdr3_aa: CASSYSNPNNEQFF

j_call: TRBJ2-2
v_call: TRBV6-2/TRBV6-3
cdr3_aa: CASSYHTGNTGELFF